Sequencing of this T cell receptor (beta chain) was carried out in a study of blood T cells in healthy people across ages. Study-wide points: The lack of PBMC sorting stopped any conclusive naive versus antigen-experienced comparison.

With a J-beta primer mix and a sample-barcoded 5' primer, a second PCR ran about 7 to 11 cycles. TCRdb fed the 5' RACE reads into MiXCR, producing one record per CDR3 protein. The table has around 1.5 million distinct CDR3 sequences, 40% to 50% seen once; the top ten hold approximately 7.9%. Aged roughly 6 to 90, donors were systemically healthy Caucasians from Russia. V lost 5 bases and J lost 10; bases outside the gene matches: 8. Germline CDR1 SGHRS, CDR2 YFSETQ. CDR3 length equals 14 residues. On this clonotype itself: The target antigen is unknown.

The receptor comes from a woman in her late teens or twenties in good health. This sequence joins TRBV5-1 and TRBJ1-6, with 8 bases lining up with TRBD1. The sample comprised blood. CDR3 residues: CASSQTGVKSPLHF. The CDR3 nucleotides are TGCGCCAGCAGTCAGACAGGGGTCAAATCACCCCTCCACTTT. Complete variable domain (other parts from reference TRBV5-1 and TRBJ1-6): KAGVTQTPRYLIKTRGQQVTLSCSPISGHRSVSWYQQTPGQGLQFLFEYFSETQRNKGNFPGRFSGRQFSNSRSEMNVSTLELGDSALYLCASSQTGVKSPLHFGNGTRLTVT.